The 18 T cell receptor beta chains below all came from one sample that was sequenced in a study of blood T cell repertoires in COVID-19. Profiled with immunoSEQ multiplex PCR; TCRdb holds only in-frame clones, not every one. The table has 110,000 to 150,000 clones, around 83% seen once. The sequenced sample consisted of peripheral blood. The receptors shown here come from a human donor in a cohort sampled during active COVID-19.

The chain employs TRBV9 and TRBJ2-1, with 11 nucleotides matching TRBD2. The V segment lost 2 bases and the J segment 7 bases; nucleotides outside the gene matches: 5. Germline-derived CDR1 and CDR2 are SGDLS and YYNGEE. The CDR3 extends over 15 amino acids. The CDR3 DNA reads as TGTGCCAGCAGCGTGGGATTAGCGGGAGGGAATGAGCAGTTCTTC. Its protein is CASSVGLAGGNEQFF.

A single count supports this clone. The chain links TRBV19 to TRBJ2-1; 11 bases agree with TRBD2. This CDR3 region has 17 residues. V was pared by 7 bases and J by 4 bases, with 12 bases of the junction left unmatched. In germline, CDR1 is LNHDA, CDR2 SQIVND (reference sequence). CDR3 bases: TGTGCCAGTAAGGGGTCCGGAACTAGCGGGGGATACAATGAGCAGTTCTTC. Translation: CASKGSGTSGGYNEQFF.

This clone occurred once. The chain has TRBV5-5 and TRBJ1-6, with a weak D call TRBD1 (6 bases). Germline V CDR1 and CDR2: SGHKS, YYEKEE (reference sequence). Trimming shortened V by 2 bases and J by 12 bases, and 15 bases separated the two germline ends. The CDR3 has 14 amino acids. CDR3 nucleotide sequence: TGTGCCAGCAGCTTCCCAACAGGGTTTGAACCCCTCCACTTT. Protein: CASSFPTGFEPLHF.

The chain recombines TRBV7-3 with TRBJ2-7, with 7 bases fitting TRBD2. Germline V lookup: CDR1 SGHTA, CDR2 FQGTGA. The CDR3 covers 16 residues. The ends lost 0 bases at V and 6 bases at J; junction bases unmatched: 11. The CDR3 DNA sequence: TGTGCCAGCAGCTTAACGGGGCGGGAGACCGTGAGCGAGCAGTACTTC. Encoded protein: CASSLTGRETVSEQYF. Combining the CDR3 with reference TRBV7-3 and TRBJ2-7 gives the whole variable domain GAGVSQTPSNKVTEKGKYVELRCDPISGHTALYWYRQSLGQGPEFLIYFQGTGAADDSGLPNDRFFAVRPEGSVSTLKIQRTERGDSAVYLCASSLTGRETVSEQYFGPGTRLTVT.

The genes are TRBV13 and TRBJ2-3; the match to TRBD2 covers 8 bases. In germline, CDR1 is PRHDT, CDR2 FYEKMQ (reference sequence). Trimming removed 5 bases from V and 5 bases from J; junction bases left unmatched: 15. The CDR3 is 17 amino acids. The CDR3 nucleotides are TGTGCCAGCAGCCTCGGACTAGCAGGGAGTGGGCAAGATACGCAGTATTTT. Residues: CASSLGLAGSGQDTQYF.

The genes are TRBV2 and TRBJ1-2; tentative D call: TRBD1 (5 bases). V gave up 3 bases and J gave up 4 bases, with 12 bases separating them. CDR3 length: 14 residues. In germline, CDR1 is SNHLY, CDR2 FYNNEI. CDR3 DNA sequence: TGTGCCAGCAGTGATAGGGGTAGGCTCTATGGCTACACCTTC. Translation: CASSDRGRLYGYTF.

DNA of the CDR3: TGCGCCAGCAGCTTGGATATCGGGAGGGGGGCAGATACGCAGTATTTT. Protein: CASSLDIGRGADTQYF. The rearrangement links TRBV5-1 to TRBJ2-3; 8 bases map to TRBD2. Germline V gene sequence: CDR1 SGHRS, CDR2 YFSETQ. The CDR3 loop spans 16 amino acids. J gave up 4 bases and V 0 bases, and 7 bases lay outside the gene matches.

The V call is TRBV29-1, the J call TRBJ2-5; D is uncertain. V was pared by 1 base and J by 4 bases, with 10 bases between. This CDR3 is built from 13 residues. Germline-derived CDR1 and CDR2 are SQVTM and ANQGSEA. CDR3 protein: CSVEGSRGETQYF. The CDR3 DNA follows: TGCAGCGTTGAAGGTAGTCGTGGAGAGACCCAGTACTTC. The variable domain in full, completed from reference TRBV29-1 and TRBJ2-5, reads SAVISQKPSRDICQRGTSLTIQCQVDSQVTMMFWYRQQPGQSLTLIATANQGSEATYESGFVIDKFPISRPNLTFSTLTVSNMSPEDSSIYLCSVEGSRGETQYFGPGTRLLVL.

The chain has TRBV11-2 and TRBJ2-3, with D perhaps matching TRBD2 (5 bases). The CDR3 spans 17 residues. V gave up 4 bases and J gave up 1 base, with 18 bases separating them. The germline V gene encodes CDR1 SGHAT and CDR2 FQNNGV. CDR3 amino acids: CASSSGYSWERTDTQYF. CDR3 bases: TGTGCCAGCAGCTCTGGTTACAGCTGGGAGCGCACAGATACGCAGTATTTT.

J is TRBJ1-2 and V is TRBV24-1, with D uncertain. Germline assignment: CDR1 KGHDR and CDR2 SFDVKD. Trimming took off 2 bases at V and 4 bases at J, with 4 bases between the two ends. This CDR3 has 12 amino acids. The CDR3 spells CATSDSGYGYTF. The CDR3 nucleotides are TGTGCCACCAGTGATTCAGGCTATGGCTACACCTTC.

The V call is TRBV19, the J call TRBJ2-7, with a weak D call TRBD1 (6 bases). V lost 4 bases, J lost 6 bases, and 16 bases lay in between. The CDR3 consists of 14 residues. From germline, CDR1 is LNHDA and CDR2 SQIVND (reference sequence). CDR3 residues: CASSKRTAPSEQYF. The CDR3 DNA reads as TGTGCCAGTAGTAAACGGACAGCCCCGTCCGAGCAGTACTTC. Looking up the rest from reference TRBV19 and TRBJ2-7 gives the full variable domain: DGGITQSPKYLFRKEGQNVTLSCEQNLNHDAMYWYRQDPGQGLRLIYYSQIVNDFQKGDIAEGYSVSREKKESFPLTVTSAQKNPTAFYLCASSKRTAPSEQYFGPGTRLTVT.

The rearrangement links TRBV19 to TRBJ2-7, with 9 nucleotides matching TRBD1. With V trimmed by 5 bases and J by 2 bases, 7 bases remained unmatched. This CDR3 is built from 15 residues. The germline V gene encodes CDR1 LNHDA and CDR2 SQIVND (reference sequence). The CDR3 nucleotides read TGTGCCAGTAGTGAACCGGGACAGGGAACCTACGAGCAGTACTTC. Translated, it gives CASSEPGQGTYEQYF. The full variable domain, in which reference TRBV19 and TRBJ2-7 provide the parts outside the CDR3, is DGGITQSPKYLFRKEGQNVTLSCEQNLNHDAMYWYRQDPGQGLRLIYYSQIVNDFQKGDIAEGYSVSREKKESFPLTVTSAQKNPTAFYLCASSEPGQGTYEQYFGPGTRLTVT.

The gene calls are TRBV18 and TRBJ2-7, with 7 bases identical to TRBD2. The CDR3 length is 14 residues. The ends lost 6 bases at V and 0 bases at J; junction bases unmatched: 5. Germline V gives CDR1 KGHSH, CDR2 LQKENI. DNA of the CDR3: TGTGCCAGCTCTGAAGCGGGGAGCTCCTACGAGCAGTACTTC. It codes for CASSEAGSSYEQYF. Complete variable domain (other parts from reference TRBV18 and TRBJ2-7): NAGVMQNPRHLVRRRGQEARLRCSPMKGHSHVYWYRQLPEEGLKFMVYLQKENIIDESGMPKERFSAEFPKEGPSILRIQQVVRGDSAAYFCASSEAGSSYEQYFGPGTRLTVT.

The genes are TRBV10-2 and TRBJ2-1; TRBD2 agrees at 12 bases. The CDR3 totals 18 residues. Germline V gene lookup returns CDR1 WSHSY and CDR2 SAAADI. With 10 bases clipped from V and 3 bases from J, the junction kept 16 bases outside the gene matches. The CDR3 region is CATLSGTSGPSFYNEQFF. In DNA, the CDR3 is TGCGCCACCCTCTCCGGGACTAGCGGGCCTTCCTTCTACAATGAGCAGTTCTTC.

The chain has TRBV18 and TRBJ2-1; TRBD2 matches 9 bases. The CDR3 runs 17 residues. V dropped 3 bases and J dropped 3; count of bases not matched to a gene: 9. Germline loops: CDR1 KGHSH, CDR2 LQKENI. The CDR3 protein is CASSPPGLAGFYNEQFF. For the CDR3, the DNA is TGTGCCAGCTCACCCCCGGGGCTAGCGGGATTCTACAATGAGCAGTTCTTC.

This CDR3 is CASSVLAGRGDEQFF. In DNA form, the CDR3 reads TGTGCCAGTAGTGTACTAGCGGGACGGGGTGATGAGCAGTTCTTC. This chain connects TRBV19 to TRBJ2-1; 10 bases are a match to TRBD2. Germline CDR1 and CDR2: LNHDA and SQIVND (reference sequence). V shed 5 bases, J shed 8 bases, and the junction held 9 bases outside the gene matches. This CDR3 is 15 amino acids long.

The chain links TRBV4-1 to TRBJ1-2, with D perhaps TRBD1 (5 bases). Germline CDR1 and CDR2: MGHRA and YSYEKL. The V end lost 1 base, the J end lost 7 bases, and 19 bases lay between the germline ends. The CDR3 has 16 amino acids. DNA of the CDR3: TGCGCCAGCAGCCAAGGGGGACGGAGGGCGGAGGGTGGCTACACCTTC. It is translated as CASSQGGRRAEGGYTF.

The chain joins TRBV28 to TRBJ1-1; D call uncertain. Between the trimmed V and J ends, which lost 6 bases and 8 bases, there was a span of 10 bases. Germline CDR1 MDHEN, CDR2 SYDVKM. The CDR3 loop spans 11 amino acids. The CDR3 loop is CASSLPREAFF. The CDR3 coding sequence is TGTGCCAGCAGCCTCCCGAGGGAAGCTTTCTTT.